These 22 T cell receptor beta chains originate from one sample sequenced in a study of blood T cell repertoires in COVID-19. Sequenced by immunoSEQ multiplex PCR; TCRdb stores in-frame clones only, minus some. The sample gives about 150,000 clones, around 90% of which show up once; approximately 3.7% is in the top ten. The sample was PBMCs or T cells enriched from blood (not recorded which). All receptors derive from a woman aged 40-49 years who had been exposed to COVID-19.

In DNA form, the CDR3 reads TGTGCCAGCAGCGCAGGGACAGGACCGAATAATGAAAAACTGTTTTTT. As protein: CASSAGTGPNNEKLFF. The chain joins TRBV9 to TRBJ1-4; TRBD1 matches at 8 bases. V was pared by 3 bases and J by 4 bases, with 8 bases of the junction left unmatched. The CDR3 extends over 16 amino acids. Germline assignment: CDR1 SGDLS and CDR2 YYNGEE.

The chain joins TRBV28 to TRBJ1-6; 8 bases map to TRBD1. The CDR3 length is 14 residues. V was clipped by 4 bases and J by 7 bases; unmatched bases: 3. CDR1 and CDR2 (germline): MDHEN, SYDVKM. The CDR3 loop reads CASSSGGRNSPLHF. DNA of the CDR3: TGTGCCAGCAGTTCAGGGGGCAGAAATTCACCCCTCCACTTT.

This clone was found once. The chain carries TRBV10-3 and TRBJ1-1, with 7 bases aligning to TRBD1. The CDR3 loop spans 17 amino acids. The trim removed 3 bases at V and 0 bases at J, leaving 10 bases unmatched. Germline V gene lookup returns CDR1 ENHRY and CDR2 SYGVKD. The CDR3 bases are TGTGCCATCAGTGATCGATTCGCGGGACAGATGAACACTGAAGCTTTCTTT. Amino acid sequence: CAISDRFAGQMNTEAFF.

The chain recombines TRBV6-2 or TRBV6-3 with TRBJ2-7; perhaps TRBD1 as D (5 bases). The CDR3 extends over 15 amino acids. With 0 bases removed from V and 4 bases from J, the gap between germline ends came to 13 bases. Germline CDR1 is MNHEY and CDR2 is SVGEGT. CDR3 amino acids: CASSYSIGVIYEQYF. The CDR3 DNA follows: TGTGCCAGCAGTTACTCGATAGGGGTAATTTACGAGCAGTACTTC.

The chain employs TRBV6-1 and TRBJ2-7; 12 nucleotides align to TRBD1. Germline-derived CDR1 and CDR2 are MNHNS and SASEGT. CDR3 size: 15 residues. J was trimmed by 2 bases and V by 2 bases; bases with no gene match: 1. CDR3 loop: CASSERDRGPYEQYF. CDR3 sequence (DNA): TGTGCCAGCAGTGAAAGGGACAGGGGGCCCTACGAGCAGTACTTC.

This chain joins TRBV4-1 and TRBJ2-2; 10 bases fit TRBD2. Trimming took 1 base from V and 1 from J; bases not matched to a gene: 6. Per the germline V gene, CDR1 is MGHRA and CDR2 is YSYEKL. The CDR3 has 18 amino acids. CDR3 in amino acids: CASSQVLSSGGNTGELFF. In DNA, the CDR3 is TGCGCCAGCAGCCAAGTCTTGTCTAGCGGGGGGAACACCGGGGAGCTGTTTTTT.

The chain combines TRBV7-8 with TRBJ2-5; the match to TRBD2 covers 10 bases. V shed 5 bases, J shed 2 bases, and the junction held 8 bases outside the gene matches. Germline V gives CDR1 SGHVS, CDR2 FQNEAQ. The CDR3 consists of 16 residues. CDR3 DNA sequence: TGTGCCAGCAGCCCCCGGACTAGCGGATATCAAGAGACCCAGTACTTC. It is translated as CASSPRTSGYQETQYF.

This chain links TRBV28 with TRBJ2-1; 7 nucleotides align to TRBD1. CDR3 length equals 15 residues. The V segment lost 2 bases and the J segment 5 bases; nucleotides outside the gene matches: 6. Germline CDR1 and CDR2: MDHEN and SYDVKM. CDR3 amino acids: CASSLPATGHNEQFF. CDR3 DNA sequence: TGTGCCAGCAGTTTACCCGCGACAGGGCACAATGAGCAGTTCTTC.

The count of this clone is one. The chain employs TRBV6-2 or TRBV6-3 and TRBJ1-2, with D possibly being TRBD1 (5 bases). This CDR3 spans 16 amino acids. The V gene lost 4 bases and the J gene lost 4 bases, with 19 bases spanning the gap. Germline lookup yields CDR1 MNHEY and CDR2 SVGEGT. The CDR3 sequence is CASSFLTAGHSYGYTF. CDR3 DNA sequence: TGTGCCAGCAGTTTCCTGACGGCAGGGCACTCCTATGGCTACACCTTC.

In this sample, this clone turned up a few times. The V gene is TRBV7-2, the J gene TRBJ2-2, with D possibly matching TRBD1 (6 bases). V gave up 4 bases and J gave up 0 bases, with 9 bases separating them. Per germline, CDR1 SGHTA and CDR2 FQGNSA. This CDR3 region has 15 residues. The CDR3 DNA sequence: TGTGCCAGCAGCTCTAGACAGGCGAACACCGGGGAGCTGTTTTTT. The encoded protein is CASSSRQANTGELFF.

V gene TRBV29-1 combines with J gene TRBJ2-7; TRBD1 agrees at 9 bases. The CDR3 extends over 12 amino acids. Germline loops: CDR1 SQVTM, CDR2 ANQGSEA. The V and J ends lost 6 bases and 3 bases, in that order; junction bases with no gene match: 3. The CDR3 here is CSVGQGNYEQYF. DNA of the CDR3: TGCAGCGTGGGACAGGGAAACTACGAGCAGTACTTC.

The V gene is TRBV4-1, the J gene TRBJ2-1; D is possibly TRBD1 (6 bases). Trimming cost V 6 bases and J 6 bases, with 12 bases left between them. Per germline, CDR1 MGHRA and CDR2 YSYEKL. The CDR3 contains 13 residues. CDR3 region: CASSQTGLNEQFF. CDR3 DNA sequence: TGCGCCAGCAGTCAGACAGGCCTCAATGAGCAGTTCTTC.

This chain connects TRBV28 to TRBJ1-4; D gene uncertain. V was trimmed by 4 bases and J by 0 bases, leaving 9 bases between them. CDR1 and CDR2 from the germline V gene are MDHEN and SYDVKM. This CDR3 has 15 residues. CDR3 in DNA: TGTGCCAGCAGTTCACACCATGCAACTAATGAAAAACTGTTTTTT. It yields the protein CASSSHHATNEKLFF.

With respect to this clone: Mismatch with germline at one junction end may stem from a read error. This chain links TRBV5-1 with TRBJ1-3; the D gene is possibly TRBD1 (6 bases). Per the germline V gene, CDR1 is SGHRS and CDR2 is YFSETQ. The CDR3 extends over 20 amino acids. The CDR3 region has the DNA TGCGCCAGCAGCTCCGCTCTCGTTGGGACCGGTGGGGGCTCTGGAAATACCATATATTTT. It codes for CASSSALVGTGGGSGNTIYF.

V and J are TRBV7-2 and TRBJ1-2, with D perhaps TRBD1 (6 bases). The CDR3 length is 18 residues. V lost 1 base to trimming and J lost 3 bases, with 21 bases between them. Looked up from germline, CDR1 is SGHTA and CDR2 is FQGNSA. For the CDR3, the DNA is TGTGCCAGCAGCTTAGATGGGTTTGGGGGGGGCGTAGACTATGGCTACACCTTC. It encodes CASSLDGFGGGVDYGYTF.

The chain is built from TRBV6-5 and TRBJ1-4, with TRBD1 matching 7 bases. This CDR3 contains 16 residues. J was trimmed by 7 bases and V by 0 bases; bases with no gene match: 8. The germline gives CDR1 MNHEY, CDR2 SVGAGI. In DNA form, the CDR3 reads TGTGCCAGCAGTTACTCACGGACAGGCGGTGGTGAAAAACTGTTTTTT. Residues: CASSYSRTGGGEKLFF.

V gene TRBV7-8 combines with J gene TRBJ2-3; TRBD1 aligns across 9 bases. V was pared by 2 bases and J by 4 bases, with 7 bases of the junction left unmatched. The CDR3 loop spans 16 amino acids. Looked up from germline, CDR1 is SGHVS and CDR2 is FQNEAQ. The CDR3 protein is CASSLRGQGFPDTQYF. The CDR3 DNA is TGTGCCAGCAGCTTAAGGGGACAGGGATTCCCAGATACGCAGTATTTT.

The chain combines TRBV4-3 with TRBJ1-6; D gene uncertain. This CDR3 is 13 amino acids long. Germline values: CDR1 LGHNA, CDR2 YSLEER. The ends were cut back, 0 bases at V and 9 bases at J, with 6 bases in the middle. CDR3 amino acids: CASSQDVRSPLHF. In DNA form, the CDR3 reads TGCGCCAGCAGCCAAGATGTTCGTTCACCCCTCCACTTT.

The chain recombines TRBV12-3 or TRBV12-4 with TRBJ2-1; tentatively, D is TRBD1 (5 bases). Trimming removed 3 bases from V and 6 bases from J, with 9 bases in between. This CDR3 has 13 residues. CDR3 sequence: CASSFQGGNEQFF. CDR3 coding DNA: TGTGCCAGCAGTTTTCAGGGTGGCAATGAGCAGTTCTTC.

This rearrangement joins TRBV10-2 to TRBJ2-7; 12 positions match TRBD2. CDR1 is WSHSY, CDR2 SAAADI, per germline. The V gene end was trimmed by 8 bases and the J gene end by 5 bases; junction bases not matched to a gene: 4. The CDR3 spans 13 residues. This chain's CDR3 is CASSSGRGDEQYF. The CDR3 nucleotides read TGCGCCAGCTCTAGCGGGAGGGGGGACGAGCAGTACTTC.

V is TRBV19 and J is TRBJ1-1; a possible D gene is TRBD1 (5 bases). CDR3 length: 15 residues. V shed 3 bases and J shed 5 bases, with 16 bases lying between them. From germline, CDR1 is LNHDA and CDR2 SQIVND (reference sequence). CDR3 sequence: CASSMGLDSETEAFF. The CDR3 coding sequence is TGTGCCAGTAGTATGGGCCTAGACAGCGAGACTGAAGCTTTCTTT.

The rearrangement joins TRBV2 to TRBJ2-7; unclear D gene. The CDR3 length is 12 residues. Trimming removed 5 bases from V and 4 bases from J, with 9 bases in between. Germline lookup yields CDR1 SNHLY and CDR2 FYNNEI. The CDR3 loop is CASSRSSYEQYF. The CDR3 DNA is TGTGCCAGCAGTCGGTCCTCTTACGAGCAGTACTTC.